Sequencing of this T cell receptor (beta chain) was carried out in a study of cytomegalovirus exposure and HLA in healthy donors. This clone was detected only a few times. Generated by immunoSEQ multiplex PCR, the TCRdb table keeps only in-frame clones and is missing some. The table records hundreds of thousands of clones, more than 75% of them present only once. This sequence was found in a man between 18 and 35 years old in good health and CMV-seropositive. The material sequenced was PBMCs.

Here the CDR3 reads CASSLHRGYEQYF. The CDR3 coding sequence is TGTGCCAGCAGCTTACACAGGGGGTACGAGCAGTACTTC. This chain connects TRBV5-4 to TRBJ2-7; 8 bases are a match to TRBD1. The germline V gene has CDR1 SGHNT and CDR2 YYREEE (reference sequence). The CDR3 has 13 residues. V lost 2 bases to trimming and J lost 4 bases; unmatched junction nucleotides: 2.